The 17 T cell receptor beta chains presented below share a single source sample, sequenced in a study of shared clonotypes between healthy human individuals. Some clones are missing from TCRdb's copy, which holds only in-frame ones; the method was immunoSEQ multiplex PCR. Here the sample spans some 1,900,000 clones, roughly 95% being singletons. The naive CD8 subset, CD45RO-negative cells positively selected for CCR7, excluded terminally differentiated effector memory CD45RA+ cells. Source material: naive CD8+ T cells sorted from blood. Receptors were obtained from a man younger than 35 in good health.

The chain uses TRBV4-2 and TRBJ2-7; perhaps TRBD2 as D (5 bases). The CDR3 runs to 15 residues. V dropped 8 bases and J dropped 3 bases, with 20 bases sitting between them. Germline CDR1 is LGHNA and CDR2 is YNFKEQ. CDR3 amino acids: CASVGSGSGNYEQYF. The CDR3 DNA is TGTGCCAGCGTTGGTTCCGGGTCCGGGAACTACGAGCAGTACTTC.

The chain is built from TRBV4-1 and TRBJ2-7, with 7 bases lining up with TRBD2. V was pared by 0 bases and J by 4 bases, with 3 bases of the junction left unmatched. Germline V CDR1 and CDR2: MGHRA, YSYEKL. CDR3 size: 14 residues. The CDR3 DNA is TGCGCCAGCAGCCAAGAGGGGGGGGTTTACGAGCAGTACTTC. Amino acid sequence: CASSQEGGVYEQYF.

For this clone: The identical CDR3 is also encoded by other nucleotide sequences in the sample. The chain carries TRBV9 and TRBJ1-1, with D unclear. Germline CDR1 reads SGDLS; CDR2 reads YYNGEE. This CDR3 spans 13 amino acids. Trimming removed 0 bases from V and 5 bases from J, with 8 bases in between. CDR3 loop: CASSVGGLTEAFF. DNA for the CDR3: TGTGCCAGCAGCGTAGGTGGATTGACTGAAGCTTTCTTT. Filled out from reference TRBV9 and TRBJ1-1, the complete variable domain reads DSGVTQTPKHLITATGQRVTLRCSPRSGDLSVYWYQQSLDQGLQFLIQYYNGEERAKGNILERFSAQQFPDLHSELNLSSLELGDSALYFCASSVGGLTEAFFGQGTRLTVV.

The V gene is TRBV6-5, the J gene TRBJ2-7, with D perhaps TRBD1 or TRBD2 (6 bases each). The CDR3 covers 14 residues. The germline gives CDR1 MNHEY, CDR2 SVGAGI. V was pared by 2 bases and J by 7 bases, with 15 bases between. CDR3 sequence (DNA): TGTGCCAGCAGTTACCACAGGGCCGCGGGGGAGCAGTACTTC. Protein: CASSYHRAAGEQYF.

The chain is built from TRBV7-6 and TRBJ2-7; 7 bases are a match to TRBD2. Germline lookup yields CDR1 SGHVS and CDR2 FNYEAQ. J gave up 2 bases and V 6 bases, and 7 bases lay outside the gene matches. This CDR3 contains 14 residues. CDR3 bases: TGTGCCAGCAGTAAAATGGCGGGGGCCTACGAGCAGTACTTC. It yields the protein CASSKMAGAYEQYF.

The J gene is TRBJ2-6, the V gene TRBV27, with a weak D call TRBD2 (6 bases). In germline, CDR1 is MNHEY, CDR2 SMNVEV (reference sequence). The CDR3 length is 14 residues. V was trimmed by 5 bases and J by 2 bases, leaving 7 bases between them. The CDR3 DNA reads as TGTGCCAGCAGTCCGGGGGCTGGGGCCAACGTCCTGACTTTC. Translated, it gives CASSPGAGANVLTF.

V and J are TRBV27 and TRBJ2-7; TRBD2 aligns across 7 bases. CDR1 MNHEY and CDR2 SMNVEV come from the germline V gene (reference sequence). V trimming: 6 bases; J trimming: 6 bases; junction bases outside the gene matches: 23. This CDR3 has 18 amino acids. CDR3 DNA sequence: TGTGCCAGCAGCAAAATCCTTGTAGCGGGTTGGGCCTTGGGCGAGCAGTACTTC. It specifies CASSKILVAGWALGEQYF.

This chain uses TRBV5-1 with TRBJ2-7; 7 bases line up with TRBD1. Germline V CDR1 and CDR2: SGHRS, YFSETQ. With V trimmed by 1 base and J by 4 bases, 2 bases remained unmatched. The CDR3 sequence is 13 residues long. CDR3 nucleotides: TGCGCCAGCAGCTTGCCGACAGGGTACGAGCAGTACTTC. This encodes CASSLPTGYEQYF.

The rearrangement links TRBV5-5 to TRBJ2-7; 7 bases agree with TRBD2. CDR3 length equals 14 residues. The germline gives CDR1 SGHKS, CDR2 YYEKEE (reference sequence). V trimming: 0 bases; J trimming: 3 bases; junction bases outside the gene matches: 3. The CDR3 loop reads CASSLDSGFYEQYF. CDR3 bases: TGTGCCAGCAGCTTGGATAGCGGGTTCTACGAGCAGTACTTC.

The chain has TRBV5-8 and TRBJ2-1, with D tentatively TRBD1 or TRBD2 (5 bases each). Germline assignment: CDR1 SGHTS and CDR2 YDEGEE. Trimming left V 0 bases short and J 5 bases short, with 6 bases between. CDR3 length: 13 residues. CDR3 nucleotides: TGTGCCAGCAGCTTGGTGGGGGACAATGAGCAGTTCTTC. Residues: CASSLVGDNEQFF. Full variable domain (remainder filled in from reference TRBV5-8 and TRBJ2-1): EAGVTQSPTHLIKTRGQQATLRCSPISGHTSVYWYQQALGLGLQFLLWYDEGEERNRGNFPPRFSGRQFPNYSSELNVNALELEDSALYLCASSLVGDNEQFFGPGTRLTVL.

This rearrangement joins TRBV7-9 to TRBJ2-5; D possibly corresponds to TRBD1 (5 bases). The ends were cut back, 5 bases at V and 3 bases at J, with 16 bases in the middle. The CDR3 totals 15 residues. CDR1 and CDR2 from the germline V gene are SEHNR and FQNEAQ (reference sequence). CDR3 nucleotide sequence: TGTGCCAGCAGCCCGGACATGGGATACAAAGAGACCCAGTACTTC. Amino acid sequence: CASSPDMGYKETQYF.

This clone appeared once. Different DNA sequences within this sample yield the same CDR3. The genes are TRBV27 and TRBJ2-7; D not resolved. Germline values: CDR1 MNHEY, CDR2 SMNVEV (reference sequence). The CDR3 consists of 14 residues. The V and J ends lost 4 bases and 0 bases respectively, with 10 bases between them. CDR3 DNA sequence: TGTGCCAGCAGTTCGCTAGGCAGCTCCTACGAGCAGTACTTC. Protein product: CASSSLGSSYEQYF.

V is TRBV27 and J is TRBJ1-2, with TRBD1 identical over 8 bases. The CDR3 contains 14 residues. Germline CDR1 MNHEY, CDR2 SMNVEV (reference sequence). With V trimmed by 2 bases and J by 8 bases, 7 bases remained unmatched. The CDR3 DNA reads TGTGCCAGCAGTTTACTGGGGACAGGTGCCGGCTACACCTTC. This translates into CASSLLGTGAGYTF.

This clone was counted once. The V and J genes are TRBV6-5 and TRBJ2-1; tentative D call: TRBD2 (6 bases). Trimming pared 2 bases from V and 2 bases from J, leaving 10 bases between. Germline V gene sequence: CDR1 MNHEY, CDR2 SVGAGI. This CDR3 contains 15 residues. In DNA form, the CDR3 reads TGTGCCAGCAGTTACCAAGGACTACCCTACAATGAGCAGTTCTTC. Translation gives CASSYQGLPYNEQFF.

V usage is TRBV7-2 and J usage is TRBJ1-1, with D maybe TRBD1 (6 bases). CDR1 is SGHTA and CDR2 is FQGNSA in the germline V gene. This CDR3 spans 13 amino acids. V lost 5 bases and J 6 bases, leaving 13 bases between the germline ends. CDR3 in amino acids: CASSAHRASEAFF. CDR3 nucleotide sequence: TGTGCCAGCAGCGCCCACAGGGCCTCTGAAGCTTTCTTT.

The V gene is TRBV19, the J gene TRBJ1-5, with TRBD1 matching 8 bases. The J segment lost 3 bases and the V segment lost 6 bases, leaving 7 bases of the junction unmatched. Germline V lookup: CDR1 LNHDA, CDR2 SQIVND (reference sequence). The CDR3 sequence is 15 residues long. The CDR3 region has the DNA TGTGCCAGTAGGGACACAGGGGGACTCAATCAGCCCCAGCATTTT. Amino acid sequence: CASRDTGGLNQPQHF.

The DNA of the CDR3 is TGTGCCAGCAGTTACTCCGCGGAGAACCCCTACAATGAGCAGTTCTTC. This gives the protein CASSYSAENPYNEQFF. The chain recombines TRBV6-5 with TRBJ2-1; unclear D gene. Germline CDR1 reads MNHEY; CDR2 reads SVGAGI. V was clipped by 0 bases and J by 2 bases, with 11 bases between them. The CDR3 loop spans 16 amino acids.